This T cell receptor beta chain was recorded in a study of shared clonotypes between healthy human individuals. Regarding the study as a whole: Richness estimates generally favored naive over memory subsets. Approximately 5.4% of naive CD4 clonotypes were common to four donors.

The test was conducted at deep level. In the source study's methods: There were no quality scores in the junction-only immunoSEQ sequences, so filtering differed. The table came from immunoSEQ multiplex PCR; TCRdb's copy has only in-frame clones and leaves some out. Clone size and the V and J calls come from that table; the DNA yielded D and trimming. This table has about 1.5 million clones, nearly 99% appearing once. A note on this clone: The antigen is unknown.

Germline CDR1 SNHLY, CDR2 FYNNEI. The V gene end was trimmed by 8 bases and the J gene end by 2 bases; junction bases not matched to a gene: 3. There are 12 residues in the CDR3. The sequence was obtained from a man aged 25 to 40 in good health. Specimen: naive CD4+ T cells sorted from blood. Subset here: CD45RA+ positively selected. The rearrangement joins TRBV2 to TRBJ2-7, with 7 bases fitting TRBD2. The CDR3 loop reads CASGRVPYEQYF. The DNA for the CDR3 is TGTGCCAGCGGGAGGGTACCCTACGAGCAGTACTTC.